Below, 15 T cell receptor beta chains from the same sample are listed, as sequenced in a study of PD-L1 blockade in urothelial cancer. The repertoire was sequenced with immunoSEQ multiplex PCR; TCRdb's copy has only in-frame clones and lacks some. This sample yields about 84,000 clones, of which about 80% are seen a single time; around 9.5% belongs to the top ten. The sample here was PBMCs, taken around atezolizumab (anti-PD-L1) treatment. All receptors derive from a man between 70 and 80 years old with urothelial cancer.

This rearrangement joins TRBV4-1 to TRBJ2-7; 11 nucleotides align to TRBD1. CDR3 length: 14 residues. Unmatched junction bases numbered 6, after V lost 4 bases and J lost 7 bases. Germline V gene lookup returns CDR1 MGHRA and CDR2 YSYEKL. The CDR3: CASSPGQGAREQYF. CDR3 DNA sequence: TGCGCCAGCAGCCCTGGACAGGGGGCGCGGGAGCAGTACTTC.

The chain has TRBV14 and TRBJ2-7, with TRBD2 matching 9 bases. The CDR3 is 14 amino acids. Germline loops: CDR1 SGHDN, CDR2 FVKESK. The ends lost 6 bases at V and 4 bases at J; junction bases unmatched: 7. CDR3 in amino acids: CASRKGAGGYEQYF. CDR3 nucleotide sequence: TGTGCCAGCAGAAAGGGAGCGGGAGGATACGAGCAGTACTTC.

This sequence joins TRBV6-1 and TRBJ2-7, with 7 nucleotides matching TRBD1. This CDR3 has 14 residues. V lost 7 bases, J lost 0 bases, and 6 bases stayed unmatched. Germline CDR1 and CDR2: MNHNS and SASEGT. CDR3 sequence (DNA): TGTGCCAGCACCCGTCCAGGGGGCTCCTACGAGCAGTACTTC. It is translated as CASTRPGGSYEQYF.

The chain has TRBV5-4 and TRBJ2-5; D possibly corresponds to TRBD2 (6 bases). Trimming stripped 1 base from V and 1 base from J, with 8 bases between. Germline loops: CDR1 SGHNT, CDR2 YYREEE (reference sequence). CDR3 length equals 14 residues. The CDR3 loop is CASSLTSLQETQYF. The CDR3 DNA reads TGTGCCAGCAGCTTGACTAGCCTCCAAGAGACCCAGTACTTC. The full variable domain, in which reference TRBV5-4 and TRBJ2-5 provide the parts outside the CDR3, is ETGVTQSPTHLIKTRGQQVTLRCSSQSGHNTVSWYQQALGQGPQFIFQYYREEENGRGNFPPRFSGLQFPNYSSELNVNALELDDSALYLCASSLTSLQETQYFGPGTRLLVL.

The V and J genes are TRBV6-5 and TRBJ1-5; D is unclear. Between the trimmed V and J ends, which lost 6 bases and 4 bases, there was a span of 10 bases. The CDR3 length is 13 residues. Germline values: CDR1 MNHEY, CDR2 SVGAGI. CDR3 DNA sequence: TGTGCCAGCAGCCCCGAACTAAATCAGCCCCAGCATTTT. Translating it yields CASSPELNQPQHF.

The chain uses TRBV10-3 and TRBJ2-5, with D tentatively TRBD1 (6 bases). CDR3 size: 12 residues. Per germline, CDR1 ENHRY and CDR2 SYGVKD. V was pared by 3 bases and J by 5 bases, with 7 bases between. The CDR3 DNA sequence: TGTGCCATCAGTGATCAGGGGGAGACCCAGTACTTC. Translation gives CAISDQGETQYF.

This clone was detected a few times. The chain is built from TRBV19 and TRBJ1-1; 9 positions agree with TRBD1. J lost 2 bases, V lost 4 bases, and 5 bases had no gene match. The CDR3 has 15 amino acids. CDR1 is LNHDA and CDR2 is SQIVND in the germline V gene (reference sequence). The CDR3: CASSTRTGDNTEAFF. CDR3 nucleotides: TGTGCCAGTAGTACCCGGACAGGGGATAACACTGAAGCTTTCTTT.

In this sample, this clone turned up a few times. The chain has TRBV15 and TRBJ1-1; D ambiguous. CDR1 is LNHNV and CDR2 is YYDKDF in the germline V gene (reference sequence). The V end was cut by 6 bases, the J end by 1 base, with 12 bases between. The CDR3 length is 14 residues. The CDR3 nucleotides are TGTGCCACCAGTACCCTGCAGGAGAACACTGAAGCTTTCTTT. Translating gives CATSTLQENTEAFF.

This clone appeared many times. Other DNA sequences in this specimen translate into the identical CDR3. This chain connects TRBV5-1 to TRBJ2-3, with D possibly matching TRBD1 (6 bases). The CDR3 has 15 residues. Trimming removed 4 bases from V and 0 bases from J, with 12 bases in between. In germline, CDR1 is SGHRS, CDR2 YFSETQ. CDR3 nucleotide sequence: TGCGCCAGCAGCACCGGGACAATTAGCACAGATACGCAGTATTTT. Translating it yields CASSTGTISTDTQYF. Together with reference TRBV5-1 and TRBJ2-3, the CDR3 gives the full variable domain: KAGVTQTPRYLIKTRGQQVTLSCSPISGHRSVSWYQQTPGQGLQFLFEYFSETQRNKGNFPGRFSGRQFSNSRSEMNVSTLELGDSALYLCASSTGTISTDTQYFGPGTRLTVL.

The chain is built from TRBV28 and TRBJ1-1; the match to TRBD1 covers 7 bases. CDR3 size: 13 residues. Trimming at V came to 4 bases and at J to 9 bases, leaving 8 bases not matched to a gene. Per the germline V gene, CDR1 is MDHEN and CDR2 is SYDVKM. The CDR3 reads CASSSTTTGKAFF. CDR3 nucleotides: TGTGCCAGCAGTTCCACCACGACAGGGAAAGCTTTCTTT.

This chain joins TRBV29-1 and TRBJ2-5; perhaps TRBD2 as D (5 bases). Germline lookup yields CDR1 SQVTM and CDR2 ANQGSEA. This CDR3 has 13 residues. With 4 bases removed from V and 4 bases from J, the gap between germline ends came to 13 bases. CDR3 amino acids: CSVAGGQAETQYF. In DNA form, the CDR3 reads TGCAGCGTTGCGGGCGGGCAGGCAGAGACCCAGTACTTC.

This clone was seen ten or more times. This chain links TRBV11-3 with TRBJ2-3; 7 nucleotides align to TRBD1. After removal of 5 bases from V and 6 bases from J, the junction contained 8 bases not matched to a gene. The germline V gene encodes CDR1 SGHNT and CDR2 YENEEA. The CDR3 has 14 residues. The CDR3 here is CASSQGQRGDTQYF. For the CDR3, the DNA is TGTGCCAGCAGCCAGGGACAGAGGGGGGATACGCAGTATTTT.

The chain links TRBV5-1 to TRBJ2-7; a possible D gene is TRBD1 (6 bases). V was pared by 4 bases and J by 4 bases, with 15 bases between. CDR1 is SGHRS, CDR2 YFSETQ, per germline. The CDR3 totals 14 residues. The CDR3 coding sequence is TGCGCCAGCAGCCCTGAATCAGGGGCGTACGAGCAGTACTTC. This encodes CASSPESGAYEQYF. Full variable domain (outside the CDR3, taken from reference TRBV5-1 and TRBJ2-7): KAGVTQTPRYLIKTRGQQVTLSCSPISGHRSVSWYQQTPGQGLQFLFEYFSETQRNKGNFPGRFSGRQFSNSRSEMNVSTLELGDSALYLCASSPESGAYEQYFGPGTRLTVT.

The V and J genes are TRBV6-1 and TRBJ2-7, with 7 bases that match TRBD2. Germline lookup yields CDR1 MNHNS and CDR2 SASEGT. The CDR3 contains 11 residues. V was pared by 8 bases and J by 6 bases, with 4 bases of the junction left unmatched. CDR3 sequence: CASGGGFEQYF. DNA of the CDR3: TGTGCCAGCGGGGGGGGTTTCGAGCAGTACTTC.

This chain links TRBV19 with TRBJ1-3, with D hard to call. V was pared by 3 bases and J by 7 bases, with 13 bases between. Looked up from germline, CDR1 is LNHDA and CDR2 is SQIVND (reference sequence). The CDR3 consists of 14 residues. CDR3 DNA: TGTGCCAGTAGTATCAGTATTAATTCGAACACCATATATTTT. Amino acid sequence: CASSISINSNTIYF.